These 8 T cell receptor beta chains came from one sample sequenced in a study of PD-1 blockade in classical Hodgkin lymphoma. Relapses following autologous stem cell transplantation were seen in all patients, with brentuximab vedotin exposure varying. Sequenced by immunoSEQ multiplex PCR; TCRdb stores in-frame clones only, minus some. The sample records tens of thousands of clones, about 92% being singletons. The starting material was peripheral blood mononuclear cells (PBMCs), obtained at baseline. These receptor sequences come from a human donor with classical Hodgkin lymphoma.

The V gene is TRBV25-1, the J gene TRBJ1-6, with D unresolved. Germline values: CDR1 MGHDK, CDR2 SYGVNS. This CDR3 region has 18 residues. Trimming pared 2 bases from V and 1 base from J, leaving 15 bases between. The CDR3: CASSEGERHGSYNSPLHF. CDR3 DNA: TGTGCCAGCAGTGAAGGTGAGAGGCACGGGTCCTATAATTCACCCCTCCACTTT.

The genes are TRBV11-2 and TRBJ2-3, with 11 bases identical to TRBD2. V dropped 5 bases and J dropped 3; count of bases not matched to a gene: 10. Germline lookup yields CDR1 SGHAT and CDR2 FQNNGV. CDR3 length equals 17 residues. This CDR3 is CASSRRLAGGGTDTQYF. The CDR3 bases are TGTGCCAGCAGCCGCCGCCTAGCGGGGGGTGGTACAGATACGCAGTATTTT.

The genes are TRBV19 and TRBJ2-2; D may be TRBD1 or TRBD2 (5 bases each). Trimming left V 10 bases short and J 2 bases short, with 14 bases between. Germline values: CDR1 LNHDA, CDR2 SQIVND (reference sequence). The CDR3 sequence is 14 residues long. The CDR3, as DNA: TGTGCCACAATACCGGGACCAAACACCGGGGAGCTGTTTTTT. Encoded protein: CATIPGPNTGELFF.

J is TRBJ1-1 and V is TRBV14; D call uncertain. The ends were cut back, 0 bases at V and 10 bases at J, with 12 bases in the middle. Germline V lookup: CDR1 SGHDN, CDR2 FVKESK. CDR3 size: 13 residues. CDR3 protein: CASSQDRGLGAFF. CDR3 nucleotides: TGTGCCAGCAGCCAAGATCGTGGTTTAGGAGCTTTCTTT.

The chain couples TRBV19 to TRBJ2-7; 7 nucleotides agree with TRBD1. Germline assignment: CDR1 LNHDA and CDR2 SQIVND (reference sequence). V dropped 1 base and J dropped 6; count of bases not matched to a gene: 12. The CDR3 loop spans 16 amino acids. The CDR3 reads CASSIGNPGQNFEQYF. In nucleotides, the CDR3 is TGTGCCAGTAGTATAGGAAATCCGGGACAGAATTTCGAGCAGTACTTC.

The rearrangement links TRBV5-1 to TRBJ1-2; weak D call: TRBD1 (5 bases). This CDR3 is 13 amino acids long. Trimming stripped 2 bases from V and 8 bases from J, with 13 bases between. Germline CDR1 SGHRS, CDR2 YFSETQ. Written as DNA, the CDR3 is TGCGCCAGCAGCTTCGAGGGGTCTGGGGGCTACACCTTC. It is translated as CASSFEGSGGYTF.

The chain employs TRBV30 and TRBJ2-1; tentatively, D is TRBD1 or TRBD2 (5 bases each). V was cut by 5 bases and J by 3 bases, with 11 bases left in between. This CDR3 has 13 amino acids. Germline CDR1 and CDR2: GTSNPN and SVGIG (reference sequence). CDR3 bases: TGTGCCTGGGTGGGGGACCTCTACAATGAGCAGTTCTTC. It yields the protein CAWVGDLYNEQFF.

The chain carries TRBV28 and TRBJ1-2, with 11 positions matching TRBD1. V shed 5 bases, J shed 4 bases, and the junction held 9 bases outside the gene matches. The CDR3 runs to 16 residues. Germline CDR1 is MDHEN and CDR2 is SYDVKM. The CDR3 DNA reads TGTGCCAGCAGTACCGGGACAGGGGGGGACCCCTATGGCTACACCTTC. It translates to CASSTGTGGDPYGYTF.